One sample yielded the 31 T cell receptor beta chains listed below, sequenced in a study of blood T cell repertoires in COVID-19. The repertoire was sequenced with immunoSEQ multiplex PCR; TCRdb's copy has only in-frame clones and lacks some. The sample gives some 97,000 clones, roughly nine tenths of which show up once; about 0.89% is in the top ten. Sequencing used peripheral blood. These TCRs come from a man aged 60-69 years with acute or convalescent COVID-19.

This sequence joins TRBV2 and TRBJ2-2, with 16 bases identical to TRBD2. CDR3 length: 19 amino acids. The junction had 15 bases not matched to a gene; V was cut back by 8 bases and J by 6 bases. CDR1 and CDR2 from the germline V gene are SNHLY and FYNNEI. For the CDR3, the DNA is TGTGCCAGCTCTTATCCCGGGACTAGCGGGAGGGGTTTCGCCGGGGAGCTGTTTTTT. Its translation is CASSYPGTSGRGFAGELFF.

The chain joins TRBV23-1 to TRBJ2-7, with 7 bases fitting TRBD1. TRBV23-1 is sorted into the ORF group, with uncertain function. Trimming removed 7 bases from V and 2 bases from J; junction bases left unmatched: 23. This CDR3 comprises 19 residues. As DNA, the CDR3 is TGCGCCAGCACTTTTCTGTCGGGACAGTCGCCCGTGGGGCCCTACGAGCAGTACGTC. As protein: CASTFLSGQSPVGPYEQYV.

In its sample, this clone was seen once. J is TRBJ2-3 and V is TRBV9; the D gene is possibly TRBD2 (6 bases). The CDR3 covers 13 residues. CDR1 and CDR2 from the germline V gene are SGDLS and YYNGEE. Trimming shortened V by 10 bases and J by 2 bases, and 14 bases separated the two germline ends. The CDR3 region is CAPWMRDTDTQYF. DNA of the CDR3: TGTGCCCCCTGGATGCGGGACACAGATACGCAGTATTTT.

V gene TRBV16 combines with J gene TRBJ1-2, with D unresolved. Deletions cut 5 bases from V and 3 bases from J, with 16 bases between. The CDR3 consists of 15 residues. From germline, CDR1 is KGHSY and CDR2 FQNENV. The CDR3 coding sequence is TGTGCCAGCAGCTCCGACAAAAGGATCTACTATGGCTACACCTTC. This encodes CASSSDKRIYYGYTF. The variable domain in full, completed from reference TRBV16 and TRBJ1-2, reads GEEVAQTPKHLVRGEGQKAKLYCAPIKGHSYVFWYQQVLKNEFKFLISFQNENVFDETGMPKERFSAKCLPNSPCSLEIQATKLEDSAVYFCASSSDKRIYYGYTFGSGTRLTVV.

The chain combines TRBV5-1 with TRBJ2-2; 16 positions match TRBD2. The CDR3 totals 17 residues. The junction had 4 bases not matched to a gene; V was cut back by 4 bases and J by 4 bases. The V gene's germline CDR1 is SGHRS and CDR2 YFSETQ. CDR3 sequence reads: CASSPGLAGGVTGELFF. The CDR3 region has the DNA TGCGCCAGCAGCCCGGGACTAGCGGGAGGGGTCACCGGGGAGCTGTTTTTT.

The chain recombines TRBV2 with TRBJ2-7, with 10 bases fitting TRBD1. This CDR3 contains 17 residues. Germline lookup yields CDR1 SNHLY and CDR2 FYNNEI. Losses at the gene ends were 7 bases for V and 0 bases for J; bases not matched to a gene: 12. The CDR3 nucleotides read TGTGCCAGCATCACTTCGAGGGACAGGGGATACTCCTACGAGCAGTACTTC. Encoded protein: CASITSRDRGYSYEQYF.

The CDR3 is CAWRTGGGLHF. In nucleotides, the CDR3 is TGTGCCTGGAGGACGGGCGGGGGCCTCCACTTT. V and J are TRBV30 and TRBJ1-6; TRBD1 might be the D (5 bases). The CDR3 totals 11 residues. CDR1 is GTSNPN, CDR2 SVGIG, per germline (reference sequence). The V gene lost 3 bases and the J gene lost 15 bases, with 12 bases spanning the gap.

V and J are TRBV24-1 and TRBJ1-3; D is undetermined. The ends were cut back, 4 bases at V and 4 bases at J, with 16 bases in the middle. This CDR3 has 16 amino acids. Germline CDR1 reads KGHDR; CDR2 reads SFDVKD. CDR3 nucleotide sequence: TGTGCCACCAGTGACCCGAGGTCGGGGTACGGAAACACCATATATTTT. It is translated as CATSDPRSGYGNTIYF.

The V and J genes are TRBV7-7 and TRBJ2-1; 11 bases are shared with TRBD2. Per germline, CDR1 SSHAT and CDR2 FNYEAQ (reference sequence). The CDR3 covers 15 residues. J was trimmed by 5 bases and V by 5 bases; bases with no gene match: 5. For the CDR3, the DNA is TGTGCCAGCAGCCGTCAACTAGCGGGAGACAATGAGCAGTTCTTC. Protein: CASSRQLAGDNEQFF.

The chain employs TRBV6-1 and TRBJ1-5; TRBD1 matches at 12 bases. The CDR3 contains 17 residues. The V and J ends lost 4 bases and 0 bases, in that order; junction bases with no gene match: 4. From germline, CDR1 is MNHNS and CDR2 SASEGT. This CDR3 is CASSGDRGLASNQPQHF. The CDR3 coding sequence is TGTGCCAGCAGTGGGGACAGGGGGCTAGCTAGCAATCAGCCCCAGCATTTT.

The chain uses TRBV27 and TRBJ1-3; the D is unclear. This CDR3 has 16 residues. V was trimmed by 5 bases and J by 0 bases, leaving 14 bases between them. CDR1 is MNHEY and CDR2 is SMNVEV in the germline V gene (reference sequence). The CDR3 reads CASSPTPRSSGNTIYF. The DNA of the CDR3 is TGTGCCAGCAGTCCAACACCGAGGAGCTCTGGAAACACCATATATTTT.

This clone was detected only once. The chain has TRBV5-1 and TRBJ2-1; 8 bases agree with TRBD1. Looked up from germline, CDR1 is SGHRS and CDR2 is YFSETQ. The CDR3 extends over 15 amino acids. Trimming cost V 0 bases and J 3 bases; bases outside gene matches: 2. CDR3: CASSLVGQGYNEQFF. The CDR3 DNA reads as TGCGCCAGCAGCTTGGTTGGACAGGGCTACAATGAGCAGTTCTTC. The whole variable domain, remainder taken from reference TRBV5-1 and TRBJ2-1, is KAGVTQTPRYLIKTRGQQVTLSCSPISGHRSVSWYQQTPGQGLQFLFEYFSETQRNKGNFPGRFSGRQFSNSRSEMNVSTLELGDSALYLCASSLVGQGYNEQFFGPGTRLTVL.

The chain has TRBV27 and TRBJ2-3; D not certain. Germline V gives CDR1 MNHEY, CDR2 SMNVEV (reference sequence). CDR3 length equals 14 residues. Trimming pared 6 bases from V and 1 base from J, leaving 11 bases between. The chain's CDR3 is CASSTVAGTDTQYF. DNA of the CDR3: TGTGCCAGCAGCACGGTAGCTGGCACAGATACGCAGTATTTT.

This chain joins TRBV3-1 (or the pseudogene TRBV3-2) and TRBJ1-2; 9 nucleotides match TRBD1. From germline, CDR1 is LGHDT and CDR2 YNNKEL (reference sequence). The CDR3 is 15 amino acids. The V gene end was trimmed by 4 bases and the J gene end by 4 bases; junction bases not matched to a gene: 7. This chain's CDR3 is CASSPPGQGGYGYTF. CDR3 DNA: TGTGCCAGCAGCCCGCCGGGACAGGGTGGCTATGGCTACACCTTC.

V gene TRBV7-2 combines with J gene TRBJ1-1; D is unclear. Germline loops: CDR1 SGHTA, CDR2 FQGNSA. This CDR3 comprises 14 residues. The ends were cut back, 1 base at V and 5 bases at J, with 11 bases in the middle. The CDR3, as DNA: TGTGCCAGCAGCTTAGTAAATCCGGGGACTGAAGCTTTCTTT. It encodes CASSLVNPGTEAFF.

The V gene is TRBV5-1, the J gene TRBJ2-3; 12 positions agree with TRBD2. The trim removed 0 bases at V and 1 base at J, leaving 6 bases unmatched. This CDR3 is built from 18 residues. Germline values: CDR1 SGHRS, CDR2 YFSETQ. CDR3 protein: CASSLAALAGGGTDTQYF. DNA for the CDR3: TGCGCCAGCAGCTTGGCCGCACTAGCGGGAGGTGGCACAGATACGCAGTATTTT.

The chain recombines TRBV19 with TRBJ2-7; 7 bases are a match to TRBD2. The ends lost 10 bases at V and 0 bases at J; junction bases unmatched: 12. This CDR3 spans 15 amino acids. CDR1 LNHDA and CDR2 SQIVND come from the germline V gene (reference sequence). CDR3 sequence (DNA): TGTGCCACTAAGGGGCTTGGGGGGGACTCCTACGAGCAGTACGTC. Encoded protein: CATKGLGGDSYEQYV.

The V and J genes are TRBV24-1 and TRBJ1-5; the match to TRBD1 covers 7 bases. The V gene's germline CDR1 is KGHDR and CDR2 SFDVKD. This CDR3 comprises 14 residues. J gave up 4 bases and V 4 bases, and 3 bases lay outside the gene matches. Here the CDR3 reads CATSDPTGNQPQHF. In DNA form, the CDR3 reads TGTGCCACCAGTGACCCGACAGGGAATCAGCCCCAGCATTTT.

V is TRBV6-5 and J is TRBJ2-1; D uncertain. Germline lookup yields CDR1 MNHEY and CDR2 SVGAGI. The CDR3 totals 13 residues. The V end was cut by 0 bases, the J end by 10 bases, with 10 bases between. The CDR3 DNA reads as TGTGCCAGCAGTTACTCGAGGAAGCGAGAGCAGTTCTTC. This translates into CASSYSRKREQFF.

This clone occurred once. The J gene is TRBJ1-1, the V gene TRBV27, with D unresolved. CDR1 is MNHEY, CDR2 SMNVEV, per germline (reference sequence). V gave up 6 bases and J gave up 3 bases, with 14 bases separating them. This CDR3 contains 14 residues. The CDR3 bases are TGTGCCAGCAGCCTAAAGTCACTCGACACTGAAGCTTTCTTT. The encoded protein is CASSLKSLDTEAFF.

The chain recombines TRBV11-2 with TRBJ2-7, with D possibly TRBD2 on 5 matching bases. CDR1 and CDR2 (germline): SGHAT, FQNNGV. V was pared by 1 base and J by 0 bases, with 10 bases between. The CDR3 sequence is 15 residues long. The CDR3 loop reads CASSLGRGGSYEQYF. DNA for the CDR3: TGTGCCAGCAGCTTAGGTCGGGGTGGCTCCTACGAGCAGTACTTC.

The rearrangement uses TRBV19 and TRBJ1-2; no firm D call. Deletions cut 6 bases from V and 6 bases from J, with 11 bases between. This CDR3 spans 12 amino acids. Germline assignment: CDR1 LNHDA and CDR2 SQIVND (reference sequence). The CDR3 reads CASRGRSDGYTF. The CDR3 DNA reads TGTGCCAGTAGGGGCCGGTCTGATGGCTACACCTTC.

This rearrangement joins TRBV13 to TRBJ2-1; TRBD2 aligns across 8 bases. CDR1 and CDR2 (germline): PRHDT, FYEKMQ (reference sequence). V shed 8 bases and J 7 bases; nucleotides not matched to a gene: 7. The CDR3 is 13 residues long. This CDR3 reads CASLAGFGNEQFF. The CDR3 DNA is TGTGCCAGCCTAGCGGGTTTCGGGAATGAGCAGTTCTTC. Together with reference TRBV13 and TRBJ2-1, the CDR3 gives the full variable domain: AAGVIQSPRHLIKEKRETATLKCYPIPRHDTVYWYQQGPGQDPQFLISFYEKMQSDKGSIPDRFSAQQFSDYHSELNMSSLELGDSALYFCASLAGFGNEQFFGPGTRLTVL.

The chain carries TRBV28 and TRBJ2-7; 9 bases are shared with TRBD1. CDR3 length: 16 residues. The J segment lost 5 bases and the V segment lost 6 bases, leaving 14 bases of the junction unmatched. Germline assignment: CDR1 MDHEN and CDR2 SYDVKM. For the CDR3, the DNA is TGTGCCAGCAGGCCAACCTACAGGGGGCGGACGGACGAGCAGTACTTC. It codes for CASRPTYRGRTDEQYF.

This clone was found once. This chain's CDR3 is CASSLPGDTEAFF. The CDR3 nucleotides read TGTGCCAGCAGCTTGCCAGGGGACACTGAAGCTTTCTTT. The chain is built from TRBV5-5 and TRBJ1-1, with D maybe TRBD1 (6 bases). This CDR3 has 13 amino acids. The germline gives CDR1 SGHKS, CDR2 YYEKEE (reference sequence). V was shortened by 1 base and J by 3 bases, with 7 bases between the two germline ends.

The genes are TRBV29-1 and TRBJ2-7; TRBD2 agrees at 10 bases. The CDR3 extends over 12 amino acids. CDR1 and CDR2 (germline): SQVTM, ANQGSEA. V was clipped by 3 bases and J by 12 bases; unmatched bases: 8. The CDR3 DNA sequence: TGCAGCGTTGATGCTAGCGGGAGTCATCGGTACTTC. It specifies CSVDASGSHRYF.

A word on this clone: Its ends do not fully match the called genes, so a read error is possible. J is TRBJ2-4 and V is TRBV12-3 or TRBV12-4, with TRBD1 matching over 10 bases. The CDR3 spans 11 residues. The CDR3 sequence: CASSPGQGIVF. The CDR3 bases are TGTGCCAGCAGCCCGGGACAGGGGATTGTCTTC.

The rearrangement links TRBV29-1 to TRBJ1-2; D is uncertain. CDR1 and CDR2 from the germline V gene are SQVTM and ANQGSEA. The CDR3 totals 13 residues. The V gene lost 3 bases and the J gene lost 3 bases, with 11 bases spanning the gap. The CDR3 sequence is CSVEGPDYYGYTF. For the CDR3, the DNA is TGCAGCGTTGAGGGTCCAGACTACTATGGCTACACCTTC. The complete variable domain, with remaining parts taken from reference TRBV29-1 and TRBJ1-2, reads SAVISQKPSRDICQRGTSLTIQCQVDSQVTMMFWYRQQPGQSLTLIATANQGSEATYESGFVIDKFPISRPNLTFSTLTVSNMSPEDSSIYLCSVEGPDYYGYTFGSGTRLTVV.

The chain is built from TRBV2 and TRBJ2-5; D gene unclear. Germline CDR1 is SNHLY and CDR2 is FYNNEI. Trimming took off 6 bases at V and 4 bases at J, with 12 bases between the two ends. This CDR3 contains 13 residues. The CDR3 DNA reads TGTGCCAGCAGCGATCGGGTAGTAGAGACCCAGTACTTC. Its protein is CASSDRVVETQYF.

V is TRBV5-4 and J is TRBJ1-1, with TRBD1 matching over 7 bases. This CDR3 is built from 14 residues. Looked up from germline, CDR1 is SGHNT and CDR2 is YYREEE (reference sequence). Trimming at V came to 0 bases and at J to 4 bases, leaving 3 bases not matched to a gene. As DNA, the CDR3 is TGTGCCAGCAGCTTGGATACAGGGGTCACTGAAGCTTTCTTT. Amino acid sequence: CASSLDTGVTEAFF.

This clone was detected once. This chain joins TRBV11-2 and TRBJ1-1, with 9 bases lining up with TRBD1. The length of the CDR3 is 13 residues. Germline V lookup: CDR1 SGHAT, CDR2 FQNNGV. V shed 5 bases, J shed 3 bases, and the junction held 1 base outside the gene matches. The CDR3 nucleotides are TGTGCCAGCAGCGACAGGGGGTACACTGAAGCTTTCTTT. Translated: CASSDRGYTEAFF. The variable domain in full, completed from reference TRBV11-2 and TRBJ1-1, reads EAGVAQSPRYKIIEKRQSVAFWCNPISGHATLYWYQQILGQGPKLLIQFQNNGVVDDSQLPKDRFSAERLKGVDSTLKIQPAKLEDSAVYLCASSDRGYTEAFFGQGTRLTVV.